The 19 T cell receptor beta chains reported below all come from one sample, sequenced in a study of blood T cell repertoires in COVID-19. Using immunoSEQ multiplex PCR, the repertoire was profiled, and TCRdb retains in-frame clones only, with some absent. The table has 150,000 to 200,000 clones, about 83% seen once; the top ten hold 3.6%. The sample was PBMCs or T cells enriched from blood (not recorded which). These TCRs come from a woman between 45 and 65 years old in a cohort exposed to, infected with or recovered from COVID-19 (not recorded which).

This clone has only one observation. The gene calls are TRBV3-1 (or the pseudogene TRBV3-2) and TRBJ2-7; TRBD2 aligns across 12 bases. Germline V gene data show CDR1 as LGHDT and CDR2 as YNNKEL (reference sequence). The CDR3 is 19 residues long. V shed 5 bases, J shed 3 bases, and the junction held 17 bases outside the gene matches. The CDR3 DNA reads TGTGCCAGCAGCTTCCAAGCGGGCAGGACTAGCGGGGACCTCTACGAGCAGTACTTC. This codes for CASSFQAGRTSGDLYEQYF.

The J gene is TRBJ2-5, the V gene TRBV28; 11 bases are a match to TRBD1. The germline gives CDR1 MDHEN, CDR2 SYDVKM. The CDR3 has 17 amino acids. The V gene end was trimmed by 2 bases and the J gene end by 4 bases; junction bases not matched to a gene: 9. In nucleotides, the CDR3 is TGTGCCAGCAGTTTAGCCATCGGACAGGGGGCGGGAGAGACCCAGTACTTC. It codes for CASSLAIGQGAGETQYF.

The V call is TRBV30, the J call TRBJ2-7, with 8 bases that match TRBD2. Germline V gives CDR1 GTSNPN, CDR2 SVGIG (reference sequence). V lost 5 bases, J lost 1 base, and 19 bases stayed unmatched. This CDR3 spans 18 amino acids. CDR3 sequence reads: CAWGVGASGRPPSYEQYF. The CDR3 DNA reads TGTGCCTGGGGAGTAGGGGCTAGCGGGCGCCCGCCTTCCTACGAGCAGTACTTC.

The J gene is TRBJ2-7, the V gene TRBV6-5; the match to TRBD1 covers 10 bases. Germline trimming cut 7 bases from V and 2 bases from J; bases unmatched to any gene: 8. CDR3 length: 15 amino acids. Germline V CDR1 and CDR2: MNHEY, SVGAGI. CDR3 sequence: CASTLAGQGTYEQYF. CDR3 nucleotide sequence: TGTGCCAGCACCCTCGCGGGACAGGGGACCTACGAGCAGTACTTC.

V gene TRBV5-4 combines with J gene TRBJ2-7, with 8 bases lining up with TRBD2. J lost 0 bases, V lost 3 bases, and 8 bases had no gene match. Germline CDR1 reads SGHNT; CDR2 reads YYREEE (reference sequence). This CDR3 comprises 16 residues. CDR3 in amino acids: CASSWAGGRSSYEQYF. Here the CDR3 DNA reads TGTGCCAGCAGCTGGGCGGGCGGGAGGTCCTCCTACGAGCAGTACTTC.

The gene calls are TRBV3-1 (or the pseudogene TRBV3-2) and TRBJ2-5; 8 bases are a match to TRBD2. Germline assignment: CDR1 LGHDT and CDR2 YNNKEL (reference sequence). Germline trimming cut 4 bases from V and 2 bases from J; bases unmatched to any gene: 3. The CDR3 has 14 amino acids. CDR3 coding DNA: TGTGCCAGCAGCCCCCGGGGGGGGCAAGAGACCCAGTACTTC. Its translation is CASSPRGGQETQYF.

The rearrangement uses TRBV11-2 and TRBJ2-5; no clear D gene. The CDR3 totals 14 residues. V was pared by 4 bases and J by 9 bases, with 18 bases between. From germline, CDR1 is SGHAT and CDR2 FQNNGV. CDR3 protein: CASSSLDGYEAQYF. The DNA of the CDR3 is TGTGCCAGCAGCTCCCTTGATGGGTACGAGGCCCAGTACTTC.

The chain joins TRBV28 to TRBJ2-7, with D possibly being TRBD2 (5 bases). This CDR3 is built from 15 residues. Germline CDR1 reads MDHEN; CDR2 reads SYDVKM. The V end was cut by 3 bases, the J end by 5 bases, with 17 bases between. The CDR3 nucleotides read TGTGCCAGCAGTTTGAATCCGGGAATCAAAGACGAGCAGTACTTC. This gives the protein CASSLNPGIKDEQYF. The full variable domain, in which reference TRBV28 and TRBJ2-7 provide the parts outside the CDR3, is DVKVTQSSRYLVKRTGEKVFLECVQDMDHENMFWYRQDPGLGLRLIYFSYDVKMKEKGDIPEGYSVSREKKERFSLILESASTNQTSMYLCASSLNPGIKDEQYFGPGTRLTVT.

This clone was counted once. The chain combines TRBV19 with TRBJ2-2; tentative D call: TRBD1 (6 bases). The CDR3 covers 16 residues. Germline V gives CDR1 LNHDA, CDR2 SQIVND (reference sequence). V gave up 0 bases and J gave up 5 bases, with 13 bases separating them. CDR3 coding DNA: TGTGCCAGTAGTATAGATCTGGCAGGGGTAACCGGGGAGCTGTTTTTT. This gives the protein CASSIDLAGVTGELFF.

J is TRBJ2-5 and V is TRBV27; 11 nucleotides align to TRBD2. The V gene end was trimmed by 5 bases and the J gene end by 2 bases; junction bases not matched to a gene: 7. CDR1 is MNHEY and CDR2 is SMNVEV in the germline V gene (reference sequence). This CDR3 has 16 amino acids. The CDR3, as DNA: TGTGCCAGCAGTCCGGGGACTAGCGGCTTACAAGAGACCCAGTACTTC. Encoded protein: CASSPGTSGLQETQYF.

This clone has only a few counts. This chain joins TRBV9 and TRBJ1-5; D remains ambiguous. V lost 2 bases to trimming and J lost 5 bases, with 8 bases between them. CDR3 size: 13 residues. The germline CDR1 and CDR2 sequences are SGDLS and YYNGEE. The CDR3 reads CASSVASDQPQHF. In nucleotides, the CDR3 is TGTGCCAGCAGCGTGGCCTCCGATCAGCCCCAGCATTTT.

The V gene is TRBV3-1 (or the pseudogene TRBV3-2), the J gene TRBJ2-3; the D is unclear. V was cut by 2 bases and J by 4 bases, with 10 bases left in between. Germline CDR1 LGHDT, CDR2 YNNKEL (reference sequence). The CDR3 runs 14 residues. CDR3 sequence reads: CASSQSLVPDTQYF. CDR3 bases: TGTGCCAGCAGCCAATCCCTAGTGCCAGATACGCAGTATTTT.

The genes are TRBV7-2 and TRBJ1-5, with D uncertain. Germline V gives CDR1 SGHTA, CDR2 FQGNSA. CDR3 size: 13 residues. Between the trimmed V and J ends, which lost 5 bases and 4 bases, there was a span of 9 bases. CDR3 in DNA: TGTGCCAGCAGCCCAAACAGTAATCAGCCCCAGCATTTT. This codes for CASSPNSNQPQHF.

This clone was seen a single time. The chain employs TRBV5-6 and TRBJ2-7; 9 nucleotides agree with TRBD1. CDR1 is SGHDT and CDR2 is YYEEEE in the germline V gene. The CDR3 has 15 amino acids. The trim removed 5 bases at V and 3 bases at J, leaving 9 bases unmatched. The DNA for the CDR3 is TGTGCCAGCAGTCTTTGGACAGGGGTAAGCTACGAGCAGTACTTC. It translates to CASSLWTGVSYEQYF.

This chain joins TRBV9 and TRBJ2-3, with 9 bases identical to TRBD2. V was pared by 0 bases and J by 4 bases, with 12 bases of the junction left unmatched. CDR1 and CDR2 from the germline V gene are SGDLS and YYNGEE. The CDR3 sequence is 18 residues long. CDR3 nucleotides: TGTGCCAGCAGCGTAGGGCCCATAGCGGGAGCGGGATCAGATACGCAGTATTTT. Translated: CASSVGPIAGAGSDTQYF.

This rearrangement joins TRBV30 to TRBJ1-3; 9 bases align to TRBD1. CDR3 length: 16 amino acids. In germline, CDR1 is GTSNPN, CDR2 SVGIG (reference sequence). V lost 2 bases, J lost 0 bases, and 5 bases stayed unmatched. The CDR3 region has the DNA TGTGCCTGGAGTCTGGGACAGGGTATCTCTGGAAACACCATATATTTT. It is translated as CAWSLGQGISGNTIYF.

This chain links TRBV5-1 with TRBJ2-1; tentatively, D is TRBD1 (6 bases). The germline V and J ends were trimmed by 4 bases and 0 bases, with 11 bases remaining between them. Germline loops: CDR1 SGHRS, CDR2 YFSETQ. The CDR3 loop spans 15 amino acids. CDR3 region: CASSPRTASYNEQFF. Here the CDR3 DNA reads TGCGCCAGCAGCCCCCGGACAGCCTCCTACAATGAGCAGTTCTTC.

This rearrangement joins TRBV4-2 to TRBJ2-3, with a tentative D call TRBD2 (5 bases). Germline V CDR1 and CDR2: LGHNA, YNFKEQ. Trimming cost V 0 bases and J 5 bases, with 9 bases left between them. CDR3 length: 14 residues. The DNA for the CDR3 is TGTGCCAGCAGCCAAGATCCGGGAAGAGATACGCAGTATTTT. It codes for CASSQDPGRDTQYF.

There are a few counts of this clone. The sample holds other DNA sequences that translate to the same CDR3. The chain combines TRBV5-1 with TRBJ2-7; D is ambiguous. There are 13 residues in the CDR3. Trimming shortened V by 3 bases and J by 0 bases, and 7 bases separated the two germline ends. Germline V gene data show CDR1 as SGHRS and CDR2 as YFSETQ. The DNA for the CDR3 is TGCGCCAGCAGCTCAGGCAGCTCCTACGAGCAGTACTTC. Protein: CASSSGSSYEQYF.